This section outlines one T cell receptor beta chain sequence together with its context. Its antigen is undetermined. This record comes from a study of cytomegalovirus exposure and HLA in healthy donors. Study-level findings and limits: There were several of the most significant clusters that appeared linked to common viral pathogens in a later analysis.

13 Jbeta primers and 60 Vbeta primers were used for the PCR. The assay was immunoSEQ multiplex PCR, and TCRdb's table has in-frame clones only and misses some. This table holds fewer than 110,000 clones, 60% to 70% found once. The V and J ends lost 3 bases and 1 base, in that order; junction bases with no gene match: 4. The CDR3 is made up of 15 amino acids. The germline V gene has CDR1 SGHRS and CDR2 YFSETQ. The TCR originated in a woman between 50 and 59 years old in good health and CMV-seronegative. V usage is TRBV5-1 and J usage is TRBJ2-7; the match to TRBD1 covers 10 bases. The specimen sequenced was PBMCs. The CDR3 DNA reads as TGCGCCAGCAGCTCCGGGACAGGGGATTCCTACGAGCAGTACTTC. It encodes CASSSGTGDSYEQYF.